This TCR beta chain appears in the sequencing data of a study of control samples from healthy donors and cancer patients. This clone is a singleton in its sample. Here immunoSEQ multiplex PCR was the method, and the copy in TCRdb shows in-frame clones only, minus some. Of 250,000 to 300,000 clones listed, over 75% are singletons. V was shortened by 2 bases and J by 7 bases, with 15 bases between the two germline ends. The CDR3 is 14 amino acids. Germline lookup yields CDR1 SGHRS and CDR2 YFSETQ. This receptor was identified in a woman aged 55-75 years with lung cancer. This sequence joins TRBV5-1 and TRBJ2-5; D not resolved. The sequenced sample was PBMCs. CDR3 residues: CASSFLPDEPTQYF. The DNA of the CDR3 is TGCGCCAGCAGCTTTTTACCCGACGAGCCGACCCAGTACTTC.